This T cell receptor beta chain was observed in a study of identical twins. The study, taken as a whole, reports: Less excess twin sharing appeared in beta out-of-frame sequences.

Turning to this clonotype: What it recognizes is unknown.

CDR1 and CDR2 (germline): KGHSH, LQKENI. The V gene lost 3 bases and the J gene lost 4 bases, with 15 bases spanning the gap. This CDR3 spans 16 amino acids. Template switching, a step in the protocol, added a universal primer site, and cDNA carried unique molecular identifiers. TCRdb called the 5' RACE reads again in MiXCR, with one record for every CDR3 protein. The table has a few hundred thousand distinct CDR3 sequences, 9.5% to 10% seen once. The same specimen was also included in a second study, on yellow fever vaccine responses in identical twins.

This clonotype was obtained from a woman aged 18-35 years in good health. The material sequenced was PBMCs. This chain links TRBV18 with TRBJ2-2; the D gene is possibly TRBD2 (6 bases). CDR3 nucleotides: TGTGCCAGCTCACCCTCCCTCGGGAGCGGCACCGGGGAGCTGTTTTTT. Amino acid sequence: CASSPSLGSGTGELFF.